One TCR beta chain is described in this entry. What it binds is not known. This sample is drawn from a study of vaccination and CD4 T cells after COVID-19. Treatment meaning: roughly nine-day PBMC culture with coronavirus spike peptide pools or control peptides (ViraFEST assay). Per germline, CDR1 SGHTA and CDR2 FQGNSA. Losses at the gene ends were 3 bases for V and 0 bases for J; bases not matched to a gene: 10. The CDR3 has 17 residues. The study sequenced cultured CD4+ T cell DNA using the Oncomine TCR Beta short-read assay. TCRdb redid the calling of the PCR reads with MiXCR, one entry per CDR3 protein. Here the sample spans roughly 5,400 distinct CDR3 sequences, less than 75% being singletons.

The sequenced material came from CD4+ T cells from blood, cultured in vitro. This chain links TRBV7-2 with TRBJ1-2; 7 positions match TRBD1. The TCR comes from a human donor who had recovered from COVID-19. The CDR3 DNA follows: TGTGCCAGCAGCTTCGGGGCAGGGGGGCTAGCTAACTATGGCTACACCTTC. Amino acids: CASSFGAGGLANYGYTF.